The 3 T cell receptor beta chains presented below share a single source sample, sequenced in a study of shared clonotypes between healthy human individuals. TCRdb's table, derived via immunoSEQ multiplex PCR, lists solely in-frame clones and lacks some. The table shows around 1,900,000 clones, with 80% to 95% occurring only once. The naive CD8 subset, CD45RO-negative cells positively selected for CCR7, excluded terminally differentiated effector memory CD45RA+ cells. The sample comprised naive CD8+ T cells from PBMCs. The source is a man aged 18 to 30 in good health. Some clones in this sample may be carry-over from other donors' samples.

This chain uses TRBV27 with TRBJ2-7, with 7 nucleotides matching TRBD2. Germline CDR1 MNHEY, CDR2 SMNVEV (reference sequence). The ends lost 1 base at V and 2 bases at J; junction bases unmatched: 11. This CDR3 comprises 17 residues. In DNA, the CDR3 is TGTGCCAGCAGTTTATTGCGGTCGGTTGGGGGGGCCTACGAGCAGTACTTC. It encodes CASSLLRSVGGAYEQYF.

J is TRBJ2-1 and V is TRBV19; D not certain. Germline V gene lookup returns CDR1 LNHDA and CDR2 SQIVND (reference sequence). This CDR3 comprises 15 residues. V was shortened by 1 base and J by 0 bases, with 7 bases between the two germline ends. CDR3 sequence: CASSIGMISYNEQFF. CDR3 in DNA: TGTGCCAGTAGTATAGGCATGATCTCCTACAATGAGCAGTTCTTC.

CDR3 bases: TGTGCCAGCAGTTTGGGGGGCCCGTTTTACAATGAGCAGTTCTTC. Amino acid sequence: CASSLGGPFYNEQFF. The gene calls are TRBV6-5 and TRBJ2-1; D possibly uses TRBD1 or TRBD2 (6 bases each). V lost 4 bases to trimming and J lost 4 bases, with 14 bases between them. This CDR3 is 15 amino acids long. Germline V gives CDR1 MNHEY, CDR2 SVGAGI.